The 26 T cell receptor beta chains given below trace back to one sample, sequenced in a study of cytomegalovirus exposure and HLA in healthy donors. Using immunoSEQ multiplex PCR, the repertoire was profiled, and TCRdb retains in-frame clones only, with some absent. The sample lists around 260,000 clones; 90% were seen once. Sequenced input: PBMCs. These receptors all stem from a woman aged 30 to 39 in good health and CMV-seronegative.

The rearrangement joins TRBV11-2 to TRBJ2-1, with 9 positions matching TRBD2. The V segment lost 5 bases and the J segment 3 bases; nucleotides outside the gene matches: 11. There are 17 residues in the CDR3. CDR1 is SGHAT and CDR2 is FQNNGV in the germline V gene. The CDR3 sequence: CASSHNGREGLYNEQFF. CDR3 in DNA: TGTGCCAGCAGCCACAACGGGCGGGAGGGCCTCTACAATGAGCAGTTCTTC.

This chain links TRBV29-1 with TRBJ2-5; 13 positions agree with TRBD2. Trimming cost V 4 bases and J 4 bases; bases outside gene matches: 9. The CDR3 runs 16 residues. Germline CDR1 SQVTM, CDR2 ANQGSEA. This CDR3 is CSVVGGTSGEIETQYF. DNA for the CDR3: TGCAGCGTTGTGGGGGGGACTAGCGGGGAAATAGAGACCCAGTACTTC.

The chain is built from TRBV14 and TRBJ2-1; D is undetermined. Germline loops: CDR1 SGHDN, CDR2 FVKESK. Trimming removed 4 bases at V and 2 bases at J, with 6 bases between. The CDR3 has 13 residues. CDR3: CASSLGPYNEQFF. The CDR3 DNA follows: TGTGCCAGCAGCCTAGGACCCTACAATGAGCAGTTCTTC. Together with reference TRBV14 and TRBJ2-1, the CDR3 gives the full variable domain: EAGVTQFPSHSVIEKGQTVTLRCDPISGHDNLYWYRRVMGKEIKFLLHFVKESKQDESGMPNNRFLAERTGGTYSTLKVQPAELEDSGVYFCASSLGPYNEQFFGPGTRLTVL.

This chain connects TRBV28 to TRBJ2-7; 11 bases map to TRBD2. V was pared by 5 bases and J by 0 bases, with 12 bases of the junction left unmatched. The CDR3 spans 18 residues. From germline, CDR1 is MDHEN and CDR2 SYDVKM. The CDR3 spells CASSPYPRTSGSSYEQYF. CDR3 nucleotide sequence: TGTGCCAGCAGTCCCTACCCGAGAACTAGCGGGAGCTCCTACGAGCAGTACTTC.

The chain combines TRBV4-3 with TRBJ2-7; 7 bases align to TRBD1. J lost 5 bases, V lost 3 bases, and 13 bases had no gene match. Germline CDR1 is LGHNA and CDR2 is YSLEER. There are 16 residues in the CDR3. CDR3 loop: CASSQGHGQVSNEQYF. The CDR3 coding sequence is TGCGCCAGCAGCCAGGGCCACGGACAGGTTTCTAACGAGCAGTACTTC.

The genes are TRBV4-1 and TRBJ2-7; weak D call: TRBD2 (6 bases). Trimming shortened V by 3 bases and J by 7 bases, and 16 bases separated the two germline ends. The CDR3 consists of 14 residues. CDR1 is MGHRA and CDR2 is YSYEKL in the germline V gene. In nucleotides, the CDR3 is TGCGCCAGCAGCCACACTAGGGACTCTTTTGAGCAGTACTTC. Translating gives CASSHTRDSFEQYF.

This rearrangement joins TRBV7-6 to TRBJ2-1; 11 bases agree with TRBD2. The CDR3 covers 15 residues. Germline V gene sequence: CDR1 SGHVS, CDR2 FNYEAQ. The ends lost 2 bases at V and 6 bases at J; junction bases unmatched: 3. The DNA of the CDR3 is TGTGCCAGCAGCTTAATGCTAGCGGGAGGCAATGAGCAGTTCTTC. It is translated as CASSLMLAGGNEQFF.

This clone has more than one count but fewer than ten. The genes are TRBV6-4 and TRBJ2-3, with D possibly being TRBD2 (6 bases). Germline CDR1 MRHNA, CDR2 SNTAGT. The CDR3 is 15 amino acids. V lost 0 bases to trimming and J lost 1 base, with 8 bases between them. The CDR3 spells CASSDSGGGTDTQYF. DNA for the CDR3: TGTGCCAGCAGTGACTCGGGGGGAGGCACAGATACGCAGTATTTT.

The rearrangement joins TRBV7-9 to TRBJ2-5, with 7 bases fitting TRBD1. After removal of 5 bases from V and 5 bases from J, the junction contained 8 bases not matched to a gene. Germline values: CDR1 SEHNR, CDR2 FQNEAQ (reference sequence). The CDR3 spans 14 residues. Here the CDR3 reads CASSLRGGGETQYF. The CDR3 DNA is TGTGCCAGCAGCCTCAGAGGGGGCGGGGAGACCCAGTACTTC.

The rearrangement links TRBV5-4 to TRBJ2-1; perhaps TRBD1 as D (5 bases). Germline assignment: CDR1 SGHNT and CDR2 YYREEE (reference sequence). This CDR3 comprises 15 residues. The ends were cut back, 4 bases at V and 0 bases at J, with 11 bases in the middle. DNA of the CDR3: TGTGCCAGCAGCCCCAGGGATAGCTCCTACAATGAGCAGTTCTTC. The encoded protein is CASSPRDSSYNEQFF.

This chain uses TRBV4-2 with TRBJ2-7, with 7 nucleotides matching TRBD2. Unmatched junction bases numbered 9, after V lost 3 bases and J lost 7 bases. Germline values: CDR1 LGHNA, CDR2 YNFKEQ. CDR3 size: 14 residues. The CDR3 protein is CASSHLAASEEQYF. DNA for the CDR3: TGTGCCAGCAGCCATCTAGCGGCCTCGGAGGAGCAGTACTTC.

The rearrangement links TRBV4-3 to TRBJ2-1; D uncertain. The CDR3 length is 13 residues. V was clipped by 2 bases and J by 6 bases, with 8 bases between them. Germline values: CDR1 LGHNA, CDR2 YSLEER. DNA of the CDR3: TGCGCCAGCAGCCAAATCATCTTCAATGAGCAGTTCTTC. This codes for CASSQIIFNEQFF.

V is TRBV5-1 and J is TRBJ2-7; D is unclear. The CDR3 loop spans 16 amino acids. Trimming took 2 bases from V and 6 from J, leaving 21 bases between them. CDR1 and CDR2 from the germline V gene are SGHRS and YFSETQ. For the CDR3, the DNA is TGCGCCAGCAGCTTTACCGCCTCCGGCCGAGGCGGCGAGCAGTACTTC. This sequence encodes CASSFTASGRGGEQYF.

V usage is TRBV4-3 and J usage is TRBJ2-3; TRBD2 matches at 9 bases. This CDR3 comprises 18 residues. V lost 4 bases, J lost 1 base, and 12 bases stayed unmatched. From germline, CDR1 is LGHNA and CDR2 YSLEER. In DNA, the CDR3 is TGCGCCAGCAGCCTGTCAAACATAGCGGGAGAGGGCACAGATACGCAGTATTTT. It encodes CASSLSNIAGEGTDTQYF.

CDR3 amino acids: CASSGRNRGETRTYEQYF. Written as DNA, the CDR3 is TGTGCCAGCAGCGGGAGAAACAGGGGCGAGACCCGAACCTACGAGCAGTACTTC. The chain joins TRBV21-1 to TRBJ2-7; the DNA was not compared with TRBD1, the D call given in the table. TRBV21-1 is deemed a pseudogene. This CDR3 region has 18 residues.

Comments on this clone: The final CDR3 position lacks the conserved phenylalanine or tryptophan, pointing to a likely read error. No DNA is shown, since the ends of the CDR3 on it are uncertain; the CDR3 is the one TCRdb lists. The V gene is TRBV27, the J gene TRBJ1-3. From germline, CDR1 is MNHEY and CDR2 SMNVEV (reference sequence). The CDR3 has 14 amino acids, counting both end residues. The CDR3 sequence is CASSHSHDGPFSLD.

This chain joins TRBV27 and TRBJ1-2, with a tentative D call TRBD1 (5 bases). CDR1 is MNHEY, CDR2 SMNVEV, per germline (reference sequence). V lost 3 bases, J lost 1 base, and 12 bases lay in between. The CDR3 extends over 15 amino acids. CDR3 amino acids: CASSLTGGSNYGYTF. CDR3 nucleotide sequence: TGTGCCAGCAGTTTGACGGGGGGAAGTAACTATGGCTACACCTTC.

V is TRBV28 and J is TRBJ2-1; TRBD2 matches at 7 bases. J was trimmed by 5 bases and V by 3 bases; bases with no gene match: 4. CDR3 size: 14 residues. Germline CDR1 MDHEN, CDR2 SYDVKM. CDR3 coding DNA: TGTGCCAGCAGTTTCCGGGGGGAACACAATGAGCAGTTCTTC. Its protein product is CASSFRGEHNEQFF. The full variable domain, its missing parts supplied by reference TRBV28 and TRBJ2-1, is DVKVTQSSRYLVKRTGEKVFLECVQDMDHENMFWYRQDPGLGLRLIYFSYDVKMKEKGDIPEGYSVSREKKERFSLILESASTNQTSMYLCASSFRGEHNEQFFGPGTRLTVL.

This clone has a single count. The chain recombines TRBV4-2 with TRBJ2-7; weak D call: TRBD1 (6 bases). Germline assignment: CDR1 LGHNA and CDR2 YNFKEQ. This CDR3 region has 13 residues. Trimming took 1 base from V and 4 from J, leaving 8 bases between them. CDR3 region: CASSQVGAYEQYF. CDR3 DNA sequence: TGTGCCAGCAGCCAAGTGGGGGCGTACGAGCAGTACTTC.

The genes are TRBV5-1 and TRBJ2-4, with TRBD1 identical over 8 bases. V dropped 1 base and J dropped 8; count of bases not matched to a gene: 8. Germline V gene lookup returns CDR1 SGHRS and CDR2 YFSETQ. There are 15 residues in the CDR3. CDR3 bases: TGCGCCAGCAGCTTGAAACCGCAGGGGGCTGACATTCAGTACTTC. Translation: CASSLKPQGADIQYF.

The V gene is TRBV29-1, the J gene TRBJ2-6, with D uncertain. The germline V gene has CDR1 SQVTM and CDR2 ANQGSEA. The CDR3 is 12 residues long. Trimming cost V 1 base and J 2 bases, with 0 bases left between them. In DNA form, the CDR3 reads TGCAGCGTTGAAGCTGGGGCCAACGTCCTGACTTTC. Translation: CSVEAGANVLTF.

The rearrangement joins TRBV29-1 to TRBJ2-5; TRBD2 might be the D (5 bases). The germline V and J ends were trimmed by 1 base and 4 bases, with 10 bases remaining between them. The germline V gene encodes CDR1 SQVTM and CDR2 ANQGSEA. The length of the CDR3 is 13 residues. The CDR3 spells CSVEARDTETQYF. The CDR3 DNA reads TGCAGCGTTGAAGCCCGGGATACAGAGACCCAGTACTTC.

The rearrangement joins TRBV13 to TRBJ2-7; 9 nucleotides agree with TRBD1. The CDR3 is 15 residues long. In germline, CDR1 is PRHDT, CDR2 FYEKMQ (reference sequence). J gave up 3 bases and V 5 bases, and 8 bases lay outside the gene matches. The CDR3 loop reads CASSPDSGQGYEQYF. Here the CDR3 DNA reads TGTGCCAGCAGCCCTGACTCGGGACAGGGCTACGAGCAGTACTTC.

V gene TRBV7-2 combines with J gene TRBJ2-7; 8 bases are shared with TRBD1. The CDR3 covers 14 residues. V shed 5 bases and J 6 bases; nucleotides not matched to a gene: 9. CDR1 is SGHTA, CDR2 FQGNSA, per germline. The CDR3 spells CASSRNTGTGEQYF. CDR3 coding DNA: TGTGCCAGCAGCCGTAATACAGGGACAGGCGAGCAGTACTTC.

Here the CDR3 reads CASSFVAYGYTF. The CDR3 DNA reads TGTGCCAGCAGTTTCGTAGCCTATGGCTACACCTTC. The chain recombines TRBV28 with TRBJ1-2; D is unresolved. Trimming removed 3 bases at V and 4 bases at J, with 6 bases between. Germline assignment: CDR1 MDHEN and CDR2 SYDVKM. CDR3 length equals 12 residues.

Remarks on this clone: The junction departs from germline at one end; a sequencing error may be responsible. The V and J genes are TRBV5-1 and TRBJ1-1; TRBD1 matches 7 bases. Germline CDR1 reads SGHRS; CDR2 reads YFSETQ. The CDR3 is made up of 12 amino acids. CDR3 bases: TGCGCCAGCAGCTCTTCCGGGACAGCGTTATCATTT. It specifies CASSSSGTALSF.